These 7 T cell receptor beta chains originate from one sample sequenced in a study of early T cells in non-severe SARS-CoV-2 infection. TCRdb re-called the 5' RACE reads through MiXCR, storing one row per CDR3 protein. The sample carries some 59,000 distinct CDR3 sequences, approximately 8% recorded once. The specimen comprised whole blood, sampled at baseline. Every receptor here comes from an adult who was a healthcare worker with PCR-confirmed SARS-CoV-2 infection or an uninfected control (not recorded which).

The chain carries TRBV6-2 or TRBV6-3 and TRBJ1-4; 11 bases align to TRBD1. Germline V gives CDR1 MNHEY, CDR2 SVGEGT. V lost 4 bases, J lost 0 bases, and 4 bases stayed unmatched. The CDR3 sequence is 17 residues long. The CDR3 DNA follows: TGTGCCAGCAGTTGGACAGGGGGCATGGCAACTAATGAAAAACTGTTTTTT. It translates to CASSWTGGMATNEKLFF.

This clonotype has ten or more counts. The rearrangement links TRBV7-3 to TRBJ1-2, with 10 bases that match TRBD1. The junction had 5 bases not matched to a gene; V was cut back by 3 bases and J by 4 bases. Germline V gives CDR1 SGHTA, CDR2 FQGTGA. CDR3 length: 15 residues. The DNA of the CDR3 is TGTGCCAGCAGCTTGACAGGGGGCGGAGGCTATGGCTACACCTTC. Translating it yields CASSLTGGGGYGYTF.

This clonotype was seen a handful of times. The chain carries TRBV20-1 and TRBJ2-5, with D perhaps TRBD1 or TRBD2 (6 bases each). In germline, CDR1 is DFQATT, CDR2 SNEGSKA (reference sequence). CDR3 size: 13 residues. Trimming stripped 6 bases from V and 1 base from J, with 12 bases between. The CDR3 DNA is TGCAGTGCCGCGGGACACTCCCAAGAGACCCAGTACTTC. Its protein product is CSAAGHSQETQYF.

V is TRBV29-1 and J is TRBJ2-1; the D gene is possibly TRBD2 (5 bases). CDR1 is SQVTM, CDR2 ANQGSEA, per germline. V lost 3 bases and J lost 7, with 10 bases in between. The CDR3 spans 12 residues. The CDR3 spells CSVEGAVNEQFF. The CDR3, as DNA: TGCAGCGTTGAGGGAGCTGTGAATGAGCAGTTCTTC.

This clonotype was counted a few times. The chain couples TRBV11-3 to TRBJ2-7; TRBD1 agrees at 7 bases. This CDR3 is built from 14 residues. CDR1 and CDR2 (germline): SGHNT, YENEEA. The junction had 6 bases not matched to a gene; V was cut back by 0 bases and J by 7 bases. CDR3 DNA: TGTGCCAGCAGCTTAGAGGGACAGTCTACGGAGCAGTACTTC. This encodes CASSLEGQSTEQYF. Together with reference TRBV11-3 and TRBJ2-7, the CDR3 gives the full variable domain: EAGVVQSPRYKIIEKKQPVAFWCNPISGHNTLYWYLQNLGQGPELLIRYENEEAVDDSQLPKDRFSAERLKGVDSTLKIQPAELGDSAVYLCASSLEGQSTEQYFGPGTRLTVT.

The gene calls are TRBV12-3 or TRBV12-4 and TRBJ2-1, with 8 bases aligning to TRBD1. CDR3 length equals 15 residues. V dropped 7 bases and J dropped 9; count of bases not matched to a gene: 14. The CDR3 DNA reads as TGTGCCAGCAAAGGAGGCAGGGGGCGCAGGGGTGAGCAGTTCTTC. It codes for CASKGGRGRRGEQFF.

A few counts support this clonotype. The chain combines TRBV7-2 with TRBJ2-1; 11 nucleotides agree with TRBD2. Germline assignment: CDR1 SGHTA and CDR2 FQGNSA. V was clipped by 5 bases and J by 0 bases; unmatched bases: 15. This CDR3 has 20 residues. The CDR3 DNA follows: TGTGCCAGCAGCACTTCAACCGGGACTAGCGGAAAAAGCTCCTACAATGAGCAGTTCTTC. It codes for CASSTSTGTSGKSSYNEQFF.